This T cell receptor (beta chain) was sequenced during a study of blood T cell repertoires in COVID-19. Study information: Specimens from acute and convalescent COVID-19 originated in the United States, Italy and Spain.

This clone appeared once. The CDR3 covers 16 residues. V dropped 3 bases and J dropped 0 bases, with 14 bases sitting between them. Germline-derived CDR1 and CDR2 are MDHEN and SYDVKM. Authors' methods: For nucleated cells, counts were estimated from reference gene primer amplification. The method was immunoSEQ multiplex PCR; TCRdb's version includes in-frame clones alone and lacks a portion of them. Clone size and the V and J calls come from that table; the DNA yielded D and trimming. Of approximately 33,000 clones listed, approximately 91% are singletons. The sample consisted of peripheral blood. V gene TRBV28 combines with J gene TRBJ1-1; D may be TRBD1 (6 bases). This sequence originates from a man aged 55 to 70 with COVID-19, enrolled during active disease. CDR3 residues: CASSFSFGGLNTEAFF. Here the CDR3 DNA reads TGTGCCAGCAGTTTTTCCTTTGGGGGCCTGAACACTGAAGCTTTCTTT.